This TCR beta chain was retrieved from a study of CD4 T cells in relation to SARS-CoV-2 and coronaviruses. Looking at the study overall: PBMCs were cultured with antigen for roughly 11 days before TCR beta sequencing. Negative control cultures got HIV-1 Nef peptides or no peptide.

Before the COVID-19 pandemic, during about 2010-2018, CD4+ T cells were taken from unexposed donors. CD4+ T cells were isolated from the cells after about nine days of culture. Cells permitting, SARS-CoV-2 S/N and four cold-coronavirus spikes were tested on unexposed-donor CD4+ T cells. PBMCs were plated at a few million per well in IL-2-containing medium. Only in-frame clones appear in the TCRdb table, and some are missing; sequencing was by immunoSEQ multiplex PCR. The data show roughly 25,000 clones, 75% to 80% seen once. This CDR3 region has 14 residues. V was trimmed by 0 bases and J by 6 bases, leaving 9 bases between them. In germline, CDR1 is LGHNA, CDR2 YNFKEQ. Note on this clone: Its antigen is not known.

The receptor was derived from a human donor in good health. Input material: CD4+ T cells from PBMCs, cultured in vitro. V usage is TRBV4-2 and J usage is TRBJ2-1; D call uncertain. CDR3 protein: CASSQDPLTNEQFF. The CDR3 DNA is TGTGCCAGCAGCCAAGATCCACTTACCAATGAGCAGTTCTTC.